The clone carrying this T cell receptor beta chain turned up a few times. Antigen specificity is unknown. This sample is part of a study of response to subunit inactivated influenza vaccine. Study-wide findings and caveats: Few new T cells, the authors suggested, are recruited by each seasonal influenza vaccination.

This CDR3 is 13 amino acids long. The J segment lost 8 bases and the V segment lost 5 bases, leaving 4 bases of the junction unmatched. Germline lookup yields CDR1 DFQATT and CDR2 SNEGSKA (reference sequence). TCRdb recomputed calls from the RT-PCR reads with MiXCR, one row per CDR3 protein. The sample lists under 950,000 distinct CDR3 sequences, around 20% occurring once. Sample: PBMCs from blood, taken roughly 5 days after vaccination. The receptor's source is a man between 45 and 60 years old who received an inactivated influenza vaccine. The rearrangement uses TRBV20-1 and TRBJ1-6; 9 bases line up with TRBD1. This CDR3 reads CSASRTGDSPLHF. The CDR3 DNA follows: TGCAGTGCTTCCCGGACAGGGGATTCACCCCTCCACTTT.